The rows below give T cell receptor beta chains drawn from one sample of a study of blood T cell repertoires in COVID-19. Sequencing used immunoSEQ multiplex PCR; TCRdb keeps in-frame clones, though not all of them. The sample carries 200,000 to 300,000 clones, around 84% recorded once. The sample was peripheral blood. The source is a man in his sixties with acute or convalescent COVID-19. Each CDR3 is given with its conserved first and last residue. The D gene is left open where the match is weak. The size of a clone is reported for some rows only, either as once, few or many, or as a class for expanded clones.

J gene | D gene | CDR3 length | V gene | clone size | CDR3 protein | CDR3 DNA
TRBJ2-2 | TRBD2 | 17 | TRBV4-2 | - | CASSQETLAGDTGELFF | TGTGCCAGCAGCCAAGAGACCCTAGCGGGAGACACCGGGGAGCTGTTTTTT
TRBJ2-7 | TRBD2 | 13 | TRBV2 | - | CASKSGGAYEQYF | TGTGCCAGCAAAAGCGGGGGGGCCTACGAGCAGTACTTC
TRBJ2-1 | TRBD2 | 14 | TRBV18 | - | CASSLTSGEHEQFF | TGTGCCAGCTCACTGACTAGCGGGGAACATGAGCAGTTCTTC
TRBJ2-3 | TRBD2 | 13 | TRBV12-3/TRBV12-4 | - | CASSSGGAHTQYF | TGTGCCAGCAGCAGCGGGGGGGCCCATACGCAGTATTTT
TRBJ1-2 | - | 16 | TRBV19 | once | CASSMQTGGSGRGYTF | TGTGCCAGTAGTATGCAGACAGGCGGGAGCGGGCGTGGCTACACCTTC
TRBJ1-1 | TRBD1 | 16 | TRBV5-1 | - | CASSLDVRGLGTEAFF | TGCGCCAGCAGCTTGGACGTGAGGGGGCTCGGCACTGAAGCTTTCTTT
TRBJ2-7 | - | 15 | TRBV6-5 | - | CASSPRGRRAYEQYF | TGTGCCAGCAGTCCCAGAGGGAGAAGGGCCTACGAGCAGTACTTC
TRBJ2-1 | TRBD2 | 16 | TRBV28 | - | CASSTLAGAAYNEQFF | TGTGCCAGCAGTACATTAGCGGGGGCCGCCTACAATGAGCAGTTCTTC
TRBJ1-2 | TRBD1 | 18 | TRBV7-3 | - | CASSLGGGRDRGHYGYTF | TGTGCCAGCAGCTTAGGAGGGGGCCGGGACAGGGGCCACTATGGCTACACCTTC
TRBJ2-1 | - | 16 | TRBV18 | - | CASSPPSSRSYNEQFF | TGTGCCAGCTCACCACCGTCTAGCCGCTCCTACAATGAGCAGTTCTTC
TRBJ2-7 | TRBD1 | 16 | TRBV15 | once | CATSRGGQGNSYEQYF | TGTGCCACCAGCAGGGGAGGACAGGGGAACTCCTACGAGCAGTACTTC
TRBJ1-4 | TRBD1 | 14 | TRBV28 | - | CASSSGQGSEKLFF | TGTGCCAGCAGTTCCGGACAGGGGAGTGAAAAACTGTTTTTT
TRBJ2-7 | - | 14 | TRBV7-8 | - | CASSQRGSLEEQYF | TGTGCCAGCAGCCAAAGGGGTAGCCTGGAGGAGCAGTACTTC
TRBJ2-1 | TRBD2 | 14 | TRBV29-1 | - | CSCTGLADYNEQFF | TGCAGCTGCACGGGACTAGCGGACTACAATGAGCAGTTCTTC
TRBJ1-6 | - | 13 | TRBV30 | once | CAANDRPHSPLHF | TGTGCCGCTAACGACAGACCTCACTCACCCCTCCACTTT
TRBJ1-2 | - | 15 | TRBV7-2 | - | CASSLRQGPSSGYTF | TGTGCCAGCAGCTTAAGGCAGGGGCCCAGCAGCGGCTACACCTTC
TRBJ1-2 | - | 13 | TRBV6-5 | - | CASKIRANYGYTF | TGTGCCAGCAAAATCAGGGCTAACTATGGCTACACCTTC
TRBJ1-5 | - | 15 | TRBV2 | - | CASSVVRQSNQPQHF | TGTGCCAGCAGTGTGGTCAGGCAAAGCAATCAGCCCCAGCATTTT
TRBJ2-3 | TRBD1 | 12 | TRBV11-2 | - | CASSSDRVFGYF | TGTGCCAGCAGCTCCGACAGGGTATTCGGGTATTTT
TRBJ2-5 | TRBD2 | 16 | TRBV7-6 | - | CASSFRAGGPGETQYF | TGTGCCAGCAGCTTTCGAGCGGGAGGGCCGGGGGAGACCCAGTACTTC
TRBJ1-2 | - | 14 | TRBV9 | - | CASSVYSRRGGYTF | TGTGCCAGCAGCGTGTACAGCCGTCGGGGTGGCTACACCTTC
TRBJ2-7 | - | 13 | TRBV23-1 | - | CASSAGVSSKQYF | TGCGCCAGCAGTGCAGGGGTGTCAAGTAAGCAGTACTTC
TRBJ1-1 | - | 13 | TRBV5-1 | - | CASSGLDNTEAFF | TGCGCCAGCAGCGGGCTTGATAACACTGAAGCTTTCTTT
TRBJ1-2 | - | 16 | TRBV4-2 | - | CASSQEGRGFNYGYTF | TGTGCCAGCAGCCAAGAGGGCAGGGGATTTAACTATGGCTACACCTTC
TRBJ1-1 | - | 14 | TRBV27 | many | CASSTGIGDTEAFF | TGTGCCAGCAGTACAGGGATTGGAGACACTGAAGCTTTCTTT
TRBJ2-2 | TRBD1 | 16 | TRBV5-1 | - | CASSLKSGGLPGELFF | TGCGCCAGCAGCTTGAAGTCAGGGGGTCTTCCCGGGGAGCTGTTTTTT
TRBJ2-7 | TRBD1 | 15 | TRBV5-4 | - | CASSENRQGFGEQYF | TGTGCCAGCAGCGAAAATAGACAGGGGTTCGGGGAGCAGTACTTC
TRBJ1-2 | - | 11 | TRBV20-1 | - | CSARQGFGYTF | TGCAGTGCTAGACAGGGGTTTGGCTACACCTTC